This entry describes one T cell receptor beta chain. This record comes from a study of blood T cell repertoires in COVID-19. Study in general: Specimens from acute and convalescent COVID-19 originated in the United States, Italy and Spain.

As processed by the authors: Amplifying reference gene primers gave estimates of nucleated cell counts. The protocol was immunoSEQ multiplex PCR, while the TCRdb copy is restricted to in-frame clones and leaves out a portion. V and J calls and clone size come straight from that table; D and trimming were deduced from the DNA. The repertoire holds roughly 220,000 clones, with 65% to 90% as singletons. Germline loops: CDR1 SNHLY, CDR2 FYNNEI. Trimming removed 7 bases at V and 2 bases at J, with 12 bases between. This CDR3 spans 13 amino acids. The sequence derives from a woman aged 35 to 49 who had recovered from COVID-19. The chain carries TRBV2 and TRBJ2-7, with a tentative D call TRBD2 (6 bases). The sequenced material came from peripheral blood. The chain's CDR3 is CASKRAGPYEQYF. The CDR3, as DNA: TGTGCCAGCAAGCGTGCGGGGCCCTACGAGCAGTACTTC.